These T cell receptor beta chains were read from a single sample in a study of T cell responses to AZD1222 COVID-19 vaccine. Libraries were prepared by immunoSEQ multiplex PCR; TCRdb keeps only in-frame clonotypes and omits some of them. This sample has about 160,000 clones, with 90% to 95% found just once. This specimen was peripheral blood, taken on day 0 of AZD1222 vaccination. The receptors derive from an adult in good health. CDR3s include the opening cysteine and the closing phenylalanine or tryptophan. Each record gives: J gene, V gene, D gene, CDR3 protein, CDR3 DNA. A D gene is named only where the DNA matches it firmly.

TRBJ2-5,TRBV7-8,-,CASRPGMAGLLETQYF,TGTGCCAGCAGACCAGGCATGGCAGGATTATTGGAGACCCAGTACTTC
TRBJ1-5,TRBV2,-,CASSGGRGYQPQHF,TGTGCCAGCAGTGGGGGACGGGGCTATCAGCCCCAGCATTTT
TRBJ1-2,TRBV3-1/TRBV3-2,TRBD1,CASSQRDRAGYTF,TGTGCCAGCAGCCAACGGGACAGGGCTGGCTACACCTTC
TRBJ1-2,TRBV7-2,-,CASSLYPVGYGYTF,TGTGCCAGCAGCTTATACCCGGTAGGCTATGGCTACACCTTC
TRBJ1-1,TRBV6-5,-,CASSYSRNTEAFF,TGTGCCAGCAGTTACAGTCGGAACACTGAAGCTTTCTTT
TRBJ2-1,TRBV2,TRBD2,CAIGTSEYNEQFF,TGTGCCATCGGGACTAGCGAGTACAATGAGCAGTTCTTC
TRBJ2-1,TRBV7-3,TRBD1,CASSPGTGGREQFF,TGTGCCAGCAGCCCCGGGACAGGGGGCCGTGAGCAGTTCTTC
TRBJ1-2,TRBV14,TRBD1,CASSLRTGGTTNYGYTF,TGTGCCAGCAGCCTTAGGACAGGGGGCACTACTAACTATGGCTACACCTTC
TRBJ2-3,TRBV25-1,-,CASSESGTDTQYF,TGTGCCAGCAGTGAATCGGGGACAGATACGCAGTATTTT
TRBJ2-7,TRBV29-1,-,CSVGGNRPYEQYF,TGCAGCGTTGGCGGGAACCGACCCTACGAGCAGTACTTC
TRBJ2-3,TRBV19,TRBD2,CASSISLAGGATDTQYF,TGTGCCAGTAGTATCAGCCTGGCGGGGGGCGCCACAGATACGCAGTATTTT
TRBJ2-7,TRBV5-5,-,CASNGLYSSYEQYF,TGTGCCAGCAACGGACTCTACTCCTCCTACGAGCAGTACTTC
TRBJ2-1,TRBV10-3,-,CATTGFNEQFF,TGTGCCACCACGGGTTTCAATGAGCAGTTCTTC
TRBJ2-1,TRBV7-2,-,CASSLYPAYNEQFF,TGTGCCAGCAGCTTATACCCGGCCTACAATGAGCAGTTCTTC